The rows below give T cell receptor beta chains drawn from one sample of a study of technical replicates of blood from a handful of donors. Profiled with immunoSEQ multiplex PCR; TCRdb holds only in-frame clones, not every one. The repertoire consists of around 65,000 clones, with over 70% occurring once and the leading ten covering roughly 5%. The sequenced sample consisted of PBMCs. The source is a human donor in good health. Some clones in this sample may be carry-over from other donors' samples. Both conserved end residues are trimmed from each CDR3. Some rows have no size entry. The others give once, few or many, or a class for an expanded clone.

TRBV7-2	few	TRBJ2-5	ASSSGGGKTQY
TRBV6-4	NA	TRBJ2-3	ASSPESGGSSDTQY
TRBV12-5	NA	TRBJ1-5	ASGRTTISNQPQH
TRBV9	NA	TRBJ2-7	ASSVDEVGGLVDEQY
TRBV5-1	NA	TRBJ1-1	ASTRTGGVNTEAF
TRBV15	NA	TRBJ1-1	ATSRDRGARTEAF
TRBV30	NA	TRBJ2-7	AWSVSAALTREQY
TRBV2	NA	TRBJ2-2	ASIGTGRNTGELF
TRBV7-9	NA	TRBJ2-3	ASSAGLFPDTQY
TRBV7-9	NA	TRBJ2-7	ASSTTGVQY
TRBV4-2	NA	TRBJ1-1	ASSQDARVDAEAF
TRBV7-9	NA	TRBJ2-3	ASSSLAGGFSDTQY
TRBV15	NA	TRBJ2-2	ATSGRANTGELF
TRBV19	few	TRBJ1-4	ASSISDITEKLF
TRBV27	NA	TRBJ1-1	ASSLLREMNTEAF
TRBV7-3	NA	TRBJ2-2	ASSPGPRAGWGTGELF
TRBV15	NA	TRBJ1-5	ATRFGVNQPQH
TRBV13	NA	TRBJ2-1	ASSYRDSEQF
TRBV14	NA	TRBJ1-1	ASSFVAGNTEAF
TRBV4-1	NA	TRBJ2-7	ASSQILRGTAYEQY
TRBV6-5	NA	TRBJ2-1	ASSYSLAGREQF
TRBV6-4	NA	TRBJ1-1	ASSDSVHRDPEAF
TRBV4-2	NA	TRBJ2-7	ASSHRFSGTYERY
TRBV5-4	medium-sized	TRBJ2-7	ASSLIDRAREQY
TRBV27	NA	TRBJ1-1	ASSAWTGNTEAF
TRBV7-9	NA	TRBJ2-5	ASSLAGLAGETQY
TRBV4-2	NA	TRBJ2-7	ASSQTPSGVYEQY
TRBV18	NA	TRBJ2-7	ASSGDRGEEQY
TRBV2	NA	TRBJ2-5	ASSRGERETQY
TRBV5-1	NA	TRBJ1-3	ASSLAAGSTGGNTIY
TRBV19	NA	TRBJ1-5	ASTRTGSNSPQH
TRBV11-2	NA	TRBJ1-2	ASSSVREGYGYT
TRBV6-5	NA	TRBJ2-2	ASGRGRTGELF
TRBV30	NA	TRBJ2-3	AWSVSEVDTQY
TRBV18	NA	TRBJ2-5	ASSPSEGTQY
TRBV6-5	NA	TRBJ1-4	ASSSMSGANEKLF